This record concerns one T cell receptor beta chain sequence. The record originates from a study of metastatic and nonmetastatic thyroid tumors. Thyroid surgery was performed in patients who had received no treatment beforehand. The CDR3 consists of 13 residues. Looked up from germline, CDR1 is SGHAT and CDR2 is FQNNGV. Trimming pared 11 bases from V and 12 bases from J, leaving 26 bases between. TCRdb re-called clones via MiXCR from the PCR reads. Of 30,000 or so clones in the sample, 30% were seen once. This clonotype was sampled from a female donor with papillary thyroid cancer or a benign thyroid nodule (not recorded which). Some clones in this sample may be carry-over from other donors' samples. The V gene is TRBV11-2, the J gene TRBJ2-7; weak D call: TRBD2 (6 bases). Input material: blood. The CDR3 reads CARTEEGSGAPYF. CDR3 sequence (DNA): TGTGCCCGGACCGAGGAGGGATCTGGCGCGCCGTACTTC.